These T cell receptor beta chains were read from a single sample in a study of regulatory and conventional T cells in RAG deficiency. Method: immunoSEQ multiplex PCR; TCRdb's copy keeps in-frame clones and lacks some. The top ten hold 1.1% of the sample, which has around 12,000 clones, around 94% seen once. These data were also reused for a study on regulatory T cells.

Sequenced input: CD4+ effector T cells sorted from blood. Every receptor here comes from a human donor in good health. Both conserved end residues are part of each CDR3. A D gene is named only where the DNA matches it firmly.

J: TRBJ1-1
D: NA
V: TRBV6-1
DNA: TGTGCCAGCAGTGGGCACAAACTAGGGGTCGGGAACACTGAAGCTTTCTTT
CDR3: CASSGHKLGVGNTEAFF

J: TRBJ2-3
D: TRBD2
V: TRBV6-1
DNA: TGTGCCAGCAGGTCGGGACTAGCGGATTCTTATACGCAGTATTTT
CDR3: CASRSGLADSYTQYF

J: TRBJ1-4
D: NA
V: TRBV15
DNA: TGTGCCACCAGCAGAGATCGACCAGCAACTAATGAAAAACTGTTTTTT
CDR3: CATSRDRPATNEKLFF

J: TRBJ2-2
D: NA
V: TRBV7-8
DNA: TGTGCCACCCCCCCCACGAGGGGGGGGGCACGACGGGAGCTGTTTTTT
CDR3: CATPPTRGGARRELFF

J: TRBJ2-1
D: NA
V: TRBV7-8
DNA: TGTGCCAGCAGCCCCTATAGAGCCTCAAGCAATGAGCAGTTCTTC
CDR3: CASSPYRASSNEQFF

J: TRBJ2-5
D: TRBD1
V: TRBV11-1
DNA: TGTGCCAGCAGGACCAACAGGGGAGCGCGAGAGACCCAGTACTTC
CDR3: CASRTNRGARETQYF

J: TRBJ2-3
D: NA
V: TRBV9
DNA: TGTGCCAGCAGCGCTACCGGGACTGCGACAGATACGCAGTATTTT
CDR3: CASSATGTATDTQYF

J: TRBJ1-1
D: NA
V: TRBV7-3
DNA: TGTGCCAGCAGCTTAAACCCGCGCGGCACTGAAGCTTTCTTT
CDR3: CASSLNPRGTEAFF

J: TRBJ1-4
D: NA
V: TRBV19
DNA: TGTGCCAGTAGTATGCAAGGAGCAACTAATGAAAAACTGTTTTTT
CDR3: CASSMQGATNEKLFF

J: TRBJ2-3
D: NA
V: TRBV5-8
DNA: TGTGCCAGCAGCCCAACCCTGAAAGCGTCAGTAGGTACGCAGTATTTT
CDR3: CASSPTLKASVGTQYF

J: TRBJ2-1
D: NA
V: TRBV7-9
DNA: TGTGCCAGCAGCTTAGTAACGGGGGTGTCGGAGCAGTTCTTC
CDR3: CASSLVTGVSEQFF

J: TRBJ1-4
D: NA
V: TRBV7-9
DNA: TGTGCCAGCAGCTTAGAGGGGTTGAGGGGGGGATCCAATGAAAAACTGTTTTTT
CDR3: CASSLEGLRGGSNEKLFF

J: TRBJ1-1
D: NA
V: TRBV5-4
DNA: TGTGCCAGCAGCTCCCAGGGGATCTTTGAAGCTTTCTTT
CDR3: CASSSQGIFEAFF

J: TRBJ2-3
D: NA
V: TRBV25-1
DNA: TGTGCCAGCAGTGTTGTGGGTGGTGCAGATACGCAGTATTTT
CDR3: CASSVVGGADTQYF